Listed below are T cell receptor beta chains from one sample, sequenced in a study of glioma-infiltrating T cells after dendritic cell vaccination. Clones were sequenced by immunoSEQ multiplex PCR, and TCRdb holds only the in-frame ones, with some missing. The table shows about 92,000 clones, with under 90% occurring only once. Sequenced here: blood, sampled before dendritic cell vaccination. The receptor source for this set is a human donor with glioblastoma. Both conserved end residues are part of each CDR3. D genes are given only for firm matches. Clone size is not always given. Where it is, it says once, few, many or a class for expanded clones.

V,size,J,D,CDR3,DNA
TRBV15,once,TRBJ2-7,TRBD2,CATSREIAGAYEQYF,TGTGCCACCAGCAGAGAGATAGCGGGAGCCTACGAGCAGTACTTC
TRBV21-1,-,TRBJ1-5,-,CASSKGPAGRSNQPQHF,TGTGCCAGCAGCAAGGGCCCCGCGGGGCGTAGCAATCAGCCCCAGCATTTT
TRBV19,-,TRBJ1-5,TRBD1,CASSPRTGFQPQHF,TGTGCCAGTAGTCCGAGGACAGGTTTCCAGCCCCAGCATTTT
TRBV7-8,-,TRBJ1-1,-,CASSRYLNTEAFF,TGTGCCAGCAGTCGCTACTTGAACACTGAAGCTTTCTTT
TRBV5-8,-,TRBJ2-7,TRBD1,CASSTLTGTYEQYF,TGTGCCAGCAGCACCCTGACAGGGACCTACGAGCAGTACTTC
TRBV5-1,-,TRBJ2-2,-,CASSSPGLRYGELFF,TGCGCCAGCAGCTCACCGGGACTCCGATACGGGGAGCTGTTTTTT
TRBV4-3,-,TRBJ2-1,TRBD2,CASSQDLAGGILNEQFF,TGCGCCAGCAGCCAAGATTTAGCGGGGGGGATACTAAATGAGCAGTTCTTC
TRBV9,-,TRBJ2-7,TRBD1,CASSPTPGQRDEQYF,TGTGCCAGCAGCCCCACACCGGGACAGAGGGACGAGCAGTACTTC
TRBV5-4,few,TRBJ2-2,-,CASRRSNTGELFF,TGTGCCAGCAGACGCAGTAACACCGGGGAGCTGTTTTTT
TRBV30,-,TRBJ1-1,-,CAWSVGGNTEAFF,TGTGCCTGGAGTGTAGGCGGGAACACTGAAGCTTTCTTT
TRBV20-1,once,TRBJ2-3,-,CSARVVDTQYF,TGCAGTGCTAGAGTCGTTGATACGCAGTATTTT
TRBV30,-,TRBJ2-1,TRBD2,CAWSRPGLAGYNEQFF,TGTGCCTGGAGCCGTCCGGGACTAGCGGGATACAATGAGCAGTTCTTC
TRBV2,-,TRBJ1-2,-,CASSENPMGGSGGYTF,TGTGCCAGCAGTGAAAACCCCATGGGGGGATCGGGGGGCTACACCTTC
TRBV27,-,TRBJ2-7,-,CASSLSEGAYEQYF,TGTGCCAGCAGTTTATCGGAAGGGGCCTACGAGCAGTACTTC
TRBV30,-,TRBJ2-7,-,CASGGYYEQYF,TGTGCCTCGGGGGGCTACTACGAGCAGTACTTC
TRBV18,-,TRBJ1-2,-,CASSPSRGNYGYTF,TGTGCCAGCTCACCTTCCCGGGGTAACTATGGCTACACCTTC
TRBV29-1,-,TRBJ2-7,TRBD1,CSVGFGRGTSSYEQYF,TGCAGCGTTGGGTTTGGCAGGGGGACGAGCTCCTACGAGCAGTACTTC
TRBV15,-,TRBJ2-1,-,CATSRALSGISALSSYNEQFF,TGTGCCACCAGCAGAGCTCTGAGCGGAATTAGCGCCTTAAGCTCCTACAATGAGCAGTTCTTC
TRBV15,few,TRBJ2-7,TRBD1,CATSRAGQGVYEQYF,TGTGCCACCAGCAGAGCAGGGCAGGGGGTGTACGAGCAGTACTTC
TRBV5-1,-,TRBJ1-2,-,CASSSTGVDYGYTF,TGCGCCAGCAGCTCCACGGGGGTTGACTATGGCTACACCTTC
TRBV11-3,-,TRBJ2-1,-,CASRRGGQYLYQFF,TGTGCCAGCAGGAGGGGGGGTCAGTACCTTTACCAGTTCTTC
TRBV19,-,TRBJ2-5,TRBD2,CASSIVGRGPETQYF,TGTGCCAGTAGTATAGTCGGGAGGGGCCCAGAGACCCAGTACTTC
TRBV6-1,-,TRBJ1-2,-,CASSEPARGYGYTF,TGTGCCAGCAGTGAACCGGCCAGGGGCTATGGCTACACCTTC
TRBV7-2,-,TRBJ1-5,-,CASSFPGQPQHF,TGTGCCAGCAGCTTTCCAGGTCAGCCCCAGCATTTT
TRBV19,-,TRBJ1-4,TRBD1,CATNWDSRTGEKLFF,TGTGCCACCAACTGGGACAGCCGGACGGGGGAAAAACTGTTTTTT
TRBV2,-,TRBJ2-3,TRBD2,CASTIAGGMDTQYF,TGTGCCAGCACAATAGCGGGGGGGATGGATACGCAGTATTTT
TRBV6-5,-,TRBJ1-2,-,CASSYRRQDYGYTF,TGTGCCAGCAGTTACAGGCGACAGGACTATGGCTACACCTTC
TRBV6-1,-,TRBJ2-7,-,CASSGNRAEQYF,TGTGCCAGCAGTGGGAACAGGGCCGAGCAGTACTTC
TRBV28,-,TRBJ1-5,-,CASFPQTNSNQPQHF,TGTGCCAGCTTTCCCCAGACTAATAGCAATCAGCCCCAGCATTTT
TRBV27,-,TRBJ1-6,TRBD1,CASSLSTPTGTGPYSPLHF,TGTGCCAGCAGTTTATCGACGCCCACCGGGACAGGGCCATATTCACCCCTCCACTTT
TRBV5-4,few,TRBJ1-2,TRBD1,CASSSGTAYGYTF,TGTGCCAGCAGTTCCGGGACAGCCTATGGCTACACCTTC
TRBV27,-,TRBJ1-5,TRBD1,CASRGQGGQPQHF,TGTGCCAGCCGGGGACAGGGCGGTCAGCCCCAGCATTTT
TRBV11-2,-,TRBJ1-5,-,CASSLDSGEDQPQHF,TGTGCCAGCAGCTTAGATTCGGGGGAAGATCAGCCCCAGCATTTT
TRBV5-4,-,TRBJ2-2,TRBD2,CASSGPGGGGKTGELFF,TGTGCCAGCAGCGGTCCGGGTGGCGGGGGTAAAACCGGGGAGCTGTTTTTT
TRBV9,-,TRBJ2-7,TRBD1,CASSVGQGATEQYF,TGTGCCAGCAGCGTCGGACAGGGGGCTACCGAGCAGTACTTC
TRBV4-1,-,TRBJ2-7,TRBD1,CASSPVPGQGFYEQYF,TGCGCCAGCAGCCCCGTCCCGGGACAGGGATTCTACGAGCAGTACTTC
TRBV7-2,-,TRBJ2-7,-,CASSFSGYEQYF,TGTGCCAGCAGCTTTTCGGGTTACGAGCAGTACTTC
TRBV5-6,-,TRBJ1-1,-,CASRYDRRANTEAFF,TGTGCCAGCAGATACGACAGGAGAGCTAACACTGAAGCTTTCTTT
TRBV7-9,medium-sized,TRBJ1-5,-,CASSLVQVNQPQHF,TGTGCCAGCAGCTTAGTACAGGTCAATCAGCCCCAGCATTTT
TRBV7-3,-,TRBJ2-7,-,CASSRNRAYEQYF,TGTGCCAGCAGTCGGAACAGAGCCTACGAGCAGTACTTC
TRBV2,-,TRBJ2-3,-,CASTKVNGGDTQYF,TGTGCCAGCACGAAGGTCAACGGGGGAGATACGCAGTATTTT
TRBV11-3,-,TRBJ2-3,-,CASSLGVVDTQYF,TGTGCCAGCAGCTTAGGAGTAGTCGATACGCAGTATTTT
TRBV30,-,TRBJ1-4,TRBD1,CAWSSYMTGDYNEKLFF,TGTGCCTGGAGTAGTTACATGACAGGGGACTATAATGAAAAACTGTTTTTT
TRBV30,-,TRBJ1-5,-,CAWSNRGNQPQHF,TGTGCCTGGAGCAACAGGGGCAATCAGCCCCAGCATTTT
TRBV7-9,once,TRBJ1-4,-,CASSPTNFAEEKLFF,TGTGCCAGCAGCCCTACTAATTTTGCCGAAGAAAAACTGTTTTTT
TRBV5-1,-,TRBJ2-7,-,CASSPERGTSSYEQYF,TGCGCCAGCAGCCCCGAACGTGGTACGAGCTCCTACGAGCAGTACTTC
TRBV2,-,TRBJ2-1,TRBD2,CASSEAPTQPGLAFF,TGTGCCAGCAGTGAAGCCCCTACACAACCGGGACTAGCGTTCTTC
TRBV5-1,-,TRBJ2-2,TRBD1,CASSLTTGTPGELFF,TGCGCCAGCAGCCTGACGACAGGGACGCCCGGGGAGCTGTTTTTT
TRBV28,-,TRBJ2-1,TRBD2,CASRTRAGWREGINEQFF,TGTGCCAGCAGAACTAGAGCAGGTTGGCGGGAGGGTATCAATGAGCAGTTCTTC
TRBV18,-,TRBJ2-2,TRBD2,CATPGGPNTGELFF,TGTGCCACCCCGGGGGGGCCAAACACCGGGGAGCTGTTTTTT
TRBV11-2,-,TRBJ2-2,-,CASSFLRGTSGELFF,TGTGCCAGCAGCTTTTTGCGGGGAACGTCCGGGGAGCTGTTTTTT
TRBV10-2,-,TRBJ1-1,TRBD1,CASSNQGAPFRAFF,TGCGCCAGCAGCAACCAGGGGGCCCCTTTTCGCGCTTTCTTT
TRBV11-2,-,TRBJ2-7,-,CASSAGGSKEQYF,TGTGCCAGCAGCGCCGGCGGCAGTAAGGAGCAGTACTTC
TRBV19,-,TRBJ2-7,TRBD1,CASSIKGQGHYEQYF,TGTGCCAGTAGTATCAAGGGACAGGGGCACTACGAGCAGTACTTC